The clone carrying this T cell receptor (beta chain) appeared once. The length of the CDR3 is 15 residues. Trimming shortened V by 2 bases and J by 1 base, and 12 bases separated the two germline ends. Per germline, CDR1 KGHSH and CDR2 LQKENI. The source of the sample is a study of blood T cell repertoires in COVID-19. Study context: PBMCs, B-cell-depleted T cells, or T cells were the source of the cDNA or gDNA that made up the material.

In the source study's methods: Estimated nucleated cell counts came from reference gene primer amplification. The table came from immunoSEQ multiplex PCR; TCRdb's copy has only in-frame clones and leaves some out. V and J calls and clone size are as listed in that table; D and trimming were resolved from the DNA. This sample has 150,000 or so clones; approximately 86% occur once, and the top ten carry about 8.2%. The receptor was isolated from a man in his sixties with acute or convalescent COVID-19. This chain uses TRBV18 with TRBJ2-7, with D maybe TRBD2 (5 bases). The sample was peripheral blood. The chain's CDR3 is CASSPITGSSYEQYF. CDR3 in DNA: TGTGCCAGCTCACCAATAACGGGATCATCCTACGAGCAGTACTTC.